The clone carrying this T cell receptor beta chain was detected only a few times. Its antigen remains unknown. This specimen belongs to a study of identical twins. Each donor was a healthy Caucasian. General observations from the study: Analyses of zero insertions could be partly confounded by invariant MAIT and iNKT cells.

TCRdb reprocessed the 5' RACE reads via MiXCR and lists one record per CDR3 protein. The sample shows 550,000 to 800,000 distinct CDR3 sequences, roughly 7.2% of them seen only once. Another study also made use of these data, one on yellow fever vaccine responses in identical twins.

Input material: PBMCs. The clonotype was recovered from a woman between 18 and 29 years old in good health.

CDR3 in DNA: TGTGCCAGCAGCTTAGGGCGGGGAAATTCTTCCGGGGAGCTGTTTTTT. Translating gives CASSLGRGNSSGELFF. The rearrangement uses TRBV7-9 and TRBJ2-2; D might be TRBD2 (6 bases). The CDR3 is 16 residues long. V lost 1 base to trimming and J lost 6 bases, with 15 bases between them. CDR1 and CDR2 (germline): SEHNR, FQNEAQ (reference sequence).